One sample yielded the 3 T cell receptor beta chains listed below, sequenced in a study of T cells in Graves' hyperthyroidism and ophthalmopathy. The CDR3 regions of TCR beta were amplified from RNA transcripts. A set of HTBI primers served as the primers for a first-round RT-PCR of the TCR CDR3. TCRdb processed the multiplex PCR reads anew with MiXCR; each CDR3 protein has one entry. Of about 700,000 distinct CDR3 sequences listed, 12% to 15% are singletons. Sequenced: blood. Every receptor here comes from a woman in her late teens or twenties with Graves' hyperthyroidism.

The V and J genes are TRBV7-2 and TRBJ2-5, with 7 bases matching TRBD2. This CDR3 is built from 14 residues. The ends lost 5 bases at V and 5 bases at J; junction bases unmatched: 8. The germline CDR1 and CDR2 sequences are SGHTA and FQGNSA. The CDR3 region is CASSTGSGLETQYF. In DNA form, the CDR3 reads TGTGCCAGCAGCACCGGTAGCGGGTTGGAGACCCAGTACTTC. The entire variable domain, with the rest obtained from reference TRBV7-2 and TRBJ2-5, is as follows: GAGVSQSPSNKVTEKGKDVELRCDPISGHTALYWYRQSLGQGLEFLIYFQGNSAPDKSGLPSDRFSAERTGGSVSTLTIQRTQQEDSAVYLCASSTGSGLETQYFGPGTRLLVL.

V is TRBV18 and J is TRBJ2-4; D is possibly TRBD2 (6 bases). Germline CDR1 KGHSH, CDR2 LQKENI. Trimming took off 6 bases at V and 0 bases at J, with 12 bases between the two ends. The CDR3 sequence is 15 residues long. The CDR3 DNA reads TGTGCCAGCTCGGAGGGTACCCTAGCCAAAAACATTCAGTACTTC. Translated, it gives CASSEGTLAKNIQYF.

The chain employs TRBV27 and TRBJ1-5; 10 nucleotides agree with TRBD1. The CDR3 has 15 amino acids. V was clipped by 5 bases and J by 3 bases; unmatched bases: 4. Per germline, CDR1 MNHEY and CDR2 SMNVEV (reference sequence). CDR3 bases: TGTGCCAGCAGTGACAGGGGGCTGGTCAATCAGCCCCAGCATTTT. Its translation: CASSDRGLVNQPQHF.